The clone carrying this T cell receptor beta chain occurred many times. Its matching antigen is unknown. The data derive from a study of CD8 T cells in ankylosing spondylitis. Study-wide results and limits: Relatively rare in peripheral blood, disease-linked clones were also CD8+. About 8 highly homologous variants made up a TCR beta motif, and this motif appeared characteristic of ankylosing spondylitis blood. A subset of motif variants has previously been described in the synovial fluid and blood of reactive arthritis.

With V trimmed by 8 bases and J by 2 bases, 6 bases remained unmatched. This CDR3 has 14 residues. Germline V lookup: CDR1 MGHDK, CDR2 SYGVNS. Quantitative 5'-RACE was performed with molecular barcodes, and it yielded the TCR beta libraries. Each CDR3 protein gets one entry after TCRdb re-called the 5' RACE reads with MiXCR. This table has around 490,000 distinct CDR3 sequences, over 4% appearing once. Sequencing was carried out using blood, either unsorted or a sorted T cell fraction (not recorded which). The rearrangement uses TRBV25-1 and TRBJ1-1; 9 bases match TRBD1. This receptor was identified in a male donor with ankylosing spondylitis. DNA for the CDR3: TGTGCCAGCCCCGGACAGGGGACTAACACTGAAGCTTTCTTT. Its protein product is CASPGQGTNTEAFF.